The 13 T cell receptor beta chains below come from one sample, sequenced in a study of T cells expressing NK-cell markers. From its re-call of the 5' RACE reads, TCRdb lists each CDR3 protein once, without DNA. Recorded for this sample: 500,000 to 700,000 distinct CDR3 sequences. The specimen sequenced was blood T cells: a sorted CD56 or NKG2C T cell subset, CD4+ or CD8+ T cells, or bulk PBMC T cells (not recorded which). The receptor set was obtained from a man younger than 30 in good health.

This rearrangement joins TRBV5-1 to TRBJ2-1. The CDR3 is 12 amino acids. Germline loops: CDR1 SGHRS, CDR2 YFSETQ. CDR3 sequence reads: CASIGVSNEQFF.

The gene calls are TRBV29-1 and TRBJ2-7; no DNA is available, so the TRBD1 call from TCRdb remains unchecked. Germline V gene data show CDR1 as SQVTM and CDR2 as ANQGSEA. This CDR3 spans 13 amino acids. The CDR3 loop is CSVGEQSTYEQYF.

V is TRBV6-5 and J is TRBJ2-1; with no DNA, the TCRdb D assignment of TRBD2 cannot be verified. The germline V gene has CDR1 MNHEY and CDR2 SVGAGI. The CDR3 is made up of 14 amino acids. The CDR3: CASSYSAQGGKQFF.

CDR3 protein: CATRGSGSGEQYF. This chain links TRBV24-1 with TRBJ2-7; TCRdb's assignment of TRBD2 cannot be checked, as there is no DNA. This CDR3 comprises 13 residues. Germline V gene data show CDR1 as KGHDR and CDR2 as SFDVKD.

CDR3 loop: CASSLDPLADTQYF. The chain links TRBV7-2 to TRBJ2-3. CDR1 and CDR2 (germline): SGHTA, FQGNSA. The CDR3 is made up of 14 amino acids.

CDR3 in amino acids: CSVEVRDSSSYNEQFF. This chain uses TRBV29-1 with TRBJ2-1. From germline, CDR1 is SQVTM and CDR2 ANQGSEA. This CDR3 comprises 16 residues.

The rearrangement uses TRBV20-1 and TRBJ2-1; TCRdb proposes TRBD1, but this gene call is untestable without DNA. The CDR3 length is 14 residues. Germline assignment: CDR1 DFQATT and CDR2 SNEGSKA (reference sequence). CDR3 region: CSAEYRDRYNEQFF.

V gene TRBV2 combines with J gene TRBJ2-2; TCRdb reports TRBD2, a call that lacks DNA to check it against. Per the germline V gene, CDR1 is SNHLY and CDR2 is FYNNEI. The CDR3 runs to 14 residues. CDR3 protein: CASTTEGYTGELFF.

V gene TRBV20-1 combines with J gene TRBJ2-3; the TRBD2 assignment by TCRdb is unverifiable without DNA. Germline CDR1 and CDR2: DFQATT and SNEGSKA (reference sequence). The CDR3 length is 14 residues. The CDR3 is CSARLAGVSDTQYF.

V and J are TRBV20-1 and TRBJ2-1; the TRBD1 assignment by TCRdb is unverifiable without DNA. CDR3 length: 13 residues. The germline V gene encodes CDR1 DFQATT and CDR2 SNEGSKA (reference sequence). The CDR3 loop reads CSARITGGTEQFF.

V gene TRBV11-2 combines with J gene TRBJ2-6; TCRdb's D gene call, TRBD2, goes unchecked for lack of DNA. There are 21 residues in the CDR3. Germline V lookup: CDR1 SGHAT, CDR2 FQNNGV. CDR3 residues: CASSPTRRVAAPIPGANVLTF.

The rearrangement links TRBV29-1 to TRBJ2-7; TCRdb's D gene call, TRBD1, goes unchecked for lack of DNA. The V gene's germline CDR1 is SQVTM and CDR2 ANQGSEA. The CDR3 contains 14 residues. CDR3 amino acids: CSVQGQGFSYEQYF.

The chain has TRBV11-2 and TRBJ2-1. CDR1 SGHAT and CDR2 FQNNGV come from the germline V gene. CDR3 size: 16 residues. CDR3 sequence reads: CASSLVSQVSYNEQFF.